The 26 T cell receptor beta chains below all came from one sample that was sequenced in a study of cytomegalovirus exposure and HLA in healthy donors (TCRdb year 2017). Library construction relied on the immunoSEQ multiplex PCR assay. The multiplex PCR relied on a mix of 60 forward primers for TCR Vbeta segments and 13 reverse primers for TCR Jbeta segments. TCRdb re-hosts the immuneACCESS table, in-frame sequences only. Its copies lack some clones; in the studies checked, an unresolved V gene accounts for under half of them, and the cause for the rest is not known. This sample is represented by about 160,000 clones; 60% to 80% of them were singletons. The top ten clones comprise roughly 10% of the sample. The sequenced sample consisted of PBMCs. The receptors come from a man between 18 and 35 years old in good health and CMV-seropositive.

The V and J genes are TRBV5-4 and TRBJ1-1, with D tentatively TRBD1 (5 bases). This CDR3 contains 13 residues. The germline gives CDR1 SGHNT, CDR2 YYREEE (reference sequence). The V and J ends lost 4 bases and 6 bases respectively, with 13 bases between them. DNA of the CDR3: TGTGCCAGCAGCCCACTGACGACAGCTGAAGCTTTCTTT. Translation: CASSPLTTAEAFF. Using reference TRBV5-4 and TRBJ1-1 for the parts outside the CDR3, the full variable domain is ETGVTQSPTHLIKTRGQQVTLRCSSQSGHNTVSWYQQALGQGPQFIFQYYREEENGRGNFPPRFSGLQFPNYSSELNVNALELDDSALYLCASSPLTTAEAFFGQGTRLTVV.

The chain uses TRBV4-1 and TRBJ1-2, with 8 bases identical to TRBD1. This CDR3 is 15 amino acids long. Germline V gene sequence: CDR1 MGHRA, CDR2 YSYEKL. Trimming removed 3 bases from V and 4 bases from J; junction bases left unmatched: 7. CDR3 protein: CASSHGQGSSYGYTF. CDR3 in DNA: TGCGCCAGCAGCCACGGACAGGGATCGAGCTATGGCTACACCTTC.

This chain joins TRBV7-2 and TRBJ2-7, with D perhaps TRBD2 (5 bases). Between the trimmed V and J ends, which lost 1 base and 8 bases, there was a span of 21 bases. CDR1 SGHTA and CDR2 FQGNSA come from the germline V gene. CDR3 length: 16 residues. The CDR3 bases are TGTGCCAGCAGCTTAGGATCCGGGAATAGCGCTGGTCAGCAGTACTTC. It is translated as CASSLGSGNSAGQQYF.

The chain combines TRBV27 with TRBJ1-5; a weak D match, TRBD1 (5 bases). CDR1 is MNHEY, CDR2 SMNVEV, per germline (reference sequence). CDR3 length equals 14 residues. The V end lost 4 bases, the J end lost 6 bases, and 13 bases lay between the germline ends. The CDR3 protein is CASSSSRAGQPQHF. DNA for the CDR3: TGTGCCAGCAGTTCAAGCAGGGCTGGTCAGCCCCAGCATTTT.

The V gene is TRBV7-7, the J gene TRBJ2-5; maybe TRBD1 (6 bases). Trimming shortened V by 1 base and J by 1 base, and 10 bases separated the two germline ends. The CDR3 consists of 15 residues. Germline-derived CDR1 and CDR2 are SSHAT and FNYEAQ (reference sequence). The CDR3 DNA reads as TGTGCCAGCAGCTTAGGTGGACAGTCCCAAGAGACCCAGTACTTC. As protein: CASSLGGQSQETQYF.

The table lists this clone with a count of one. In DNA, the CDR3 is TGTGCCAGTAGTATATCAGGACTAGACACCGGGGAGCTGTTTTTT. Translated: CASSISGLDTGELFF. V usage is TRBV19 and J usage is TRBJ2-2, with 7 bases identical to TRBD2. Germline CDR1 is LNHDA and CDR2 is SQIVND (reference sequence). V lost 2 bases and J lost 3; bases outside the gene matches: 3. The CDR3 has 15 residues.

This rearrangement joins TRBV11-2 to TRBJ1-1, with D unclear. Germline V lookup: CDR1 SGHAT, CDR2 FQNNGV. Trimming shortened V by 1 base and J by 6 bases, and 15 bases separated the two germline ends. CDR3 size: 15 residues. The CDR3 region is CASSLVGGGIAEAFF. The CDR3 DNA is TGTGCCAGCAGCTTAGTAGGCGGCGGAATAGCTGAAGCTTTCTTT.

The chain has TRBV11-2 and TRBJ2-7; the D gene is possibly TRBD1 (6 bases). In germline, CDR1 is SGHAT, CDR2 FQNNGV. This CDR3 has 12 residues. Trimming pared 5 bases from V and 4 bases from J, leaving 9 bases between. The CDR3 spells CASSLTGYEQYF. CDR3 bases: TGTGCCAGCAGCCTAACAGGGTACGAGCAGTACTTC.

This sequence joins TRBV6-1 and TRBJ2-3; TRBD2 agrees at 12 bases. The CDR3 runs 17 residues. Trimming removed 2 bases from V and 4 bases from J; junction bases left unmatched: 7. Looked up from germline, CDR1 is MNHNS and CDR2 is SASEGT. CDR3 sequence: CASSETPSGGGADTQYF. The DNA for the CDR3 is TGTGCCAGCAGTGAAACCCCTAGCGGGGGGGGAGCAGATACGCAGTATTTT.

The chain carries TRBV19 and TRBJ1-1, with D perhaps matching TRBD1 (6 bases). Trimming took 3 bases from V and 4 from J, leaving 21 bases between them. The CDR3 loop spans 17 amino acids. Germline CDR1 and CDR2: LNHDA and SQIVND (reference sequence). As DNA, the CDR3 is TGTGCCAGTAGTATGGCAAACCCCCGAACAGGGTCCACTGAAGCTTTCTTT. Translated, it gives CASSMANPRTGSTEAFF.

The V gene is TRBV5-3, the J gene TRBJ1-4; D is uncertain. TRBV5-3 falls under the ORF class, with uncertain function. The CDR3 sequence is 14 residues long. V was trimmed by 4 bases and J by 5 bases, leaving 12 bases between them. CDR3 DNA sequence: TGTGCCAGAAGCACCGACCGGAGAAATGAAAAACTGTTTTTT. Translation: CARSTDRRNEKLFF.

This clone came up once. The gene calls are TRBV7-2 and TRBJ2-5; D is possibly TRBD2 (6 bases). Germline CDR1 SGHTA, CDR2 FQGNSA. The CDR3 runs 15 residues. The ends were cut back, 1 base at V and 2 bases at J, with 11 bases in the middle. In nucleotides, the CDR3 is TGTGCCAGCAGCTTAGAGGCGGGGCGACAAGAGACCCAGTACTTC. Translation gives CASSLEAGRQETQYF.

CDR3 DNA: TGTGCCAGCAGCTTAGCGGGGAGCTACGAGCAGTACTTC. The encoded protein is CASSLAGSYEQYF. The V and J genes are TRBV11-2 and TRBJ2-7, with a weak D call TRBD2 (5 bases). V was pared by 1 base and J by 3 bases, with 7 bases between. CDR1 and CDR2 (germline): SGHAT, FQNNGV. This CDR3 spans 13 amino acids.

The chain couples TRBV20-1 to TRBJ2-1; the D is unclear. The CDR3 has 11 residues. Trimming shortened V by 6 bases and J by 6 bases, and 9 bases separated the two germline ends. Germline CDR1 is DFQATT and CDR2 is SNEGSKA (reference sequence). The CDR3 sequence is CSARSGNEQFF. In DNA, the CDR3 is TGCAGTGCCCGTAGTGGCAATGAGCAGTTCTTC.

The genes are TRBV6-5 and TRBJ2-7, with no clear D. Trimming took off 10 bases at V and 4 bases at J, with 17 bases between the two ends. CDR3 length: 13 residues. Germline loops: CDR1 MNHEY, CDR2 SVGAGI. This CDR3 reads CATTTPLPYEQYF. Here the CDR3 DNA reads TGTGCCACTACGACTCCCCTCCCTTACGAGCAGTACTTC.

There are a few counts of this clone. The chain links TRBV7-9 to TRBJ2-2, with D maybe TRBD1 (6 bases). CDR1 SEHNR and CDR2 FQNEAQ come from the germline V gene (reference sequence). This CDR3 has 16 residues. V dropped 5 bases and J dropped 0 bases, with 13 bases sitting between them. CDR3 loop: CASSRSEGANTGELFF. The CDR3 coding sequence is TGTGCCAGCAGCCGATCCGAGGGGGCGAACACCGGGGAGCTGTTTTTT. Variable domain in full (rest from reference TRBV7-9 and TRBJ2-2): DTGVSQNPRHKITKRGQNVTFRCDPISEHNRLYWYRQTLGQGPEFLTYFQNEAQLEKSRLLSDRFSAERPKGSFSTLEIQRTEQGDSAMYLCASSRSEGANTGELFFGEGSRLTVL.

The chain recombines TRBV28 with TRBJ1-4, with TRBD1 matching 9 bases. V lost 5 bases to trimming and J lost 8 bases; unmatched junction nucleotides: 9. Germline V gene lookup returns CDR1 MDHEN and CDR2 SYDVKM. The CDR3 consists of 15 residues. This CDR3 is CASSPRQGGKEKLFF. The CDR3 nucleotides read TGTGCCAGCAGTCCAAGACAGGGGGGGAAGGAAAAACTGTTTTTT.

The chain has TRBV7-9 and TRBJ1-4; D gene uncertain. V lost 1 base, J lost 6 bases, and 15 bases lay in between. Germline lookup yields CDR1 SEHNR and CDR2 FQNEAQ (reference sequence). The CDR3 loop spans 16 amino acids. In nucleotides, the CDR3 is TGTGCCAGCAGCTTAGATCGGGGAACACCCTATGAAAAACTGTTTTTT. It encodes CASSLDRGTPYEKLFF. Filled out from reference TRBV7-9 and TRBJ1-4, the complete variable domain reads DTGVSQNPRHKITKRGQNVTFRCDPISEHNRLYWYRQTLGQGPEFLTYFQNEAQLEKSRLLSDRFSAERPKGSFSTLEIQRTEQGDSAMYLCASSLDRGTPYEKLFFGSGTQLSVL.

The J gene is TRBJ1-6, the V gene TRBV27; 7 bases are a match to TRBD1. J lost 11 bases, V lost 5 bases, and 9 bases had no gene match. Germline CDR1 and CDR2: MNHEY and SMNVEV (reference sequence). The CDR3 is 14 amino acids. CDR3 in DNA: TGTGCCAGCAGTGATGGTACAGGGGCGGCACCCCTCCACTTT. This gives the protein CASSDGTGAAPLHF.

The gene calls are TRBV5-1 and TRBJ1-4; D is unclear. The V and J ends lost 0 bases and 5 bases respectively, with 8 bases between them. Germline CDR1 SGHRS, CDR2 YFSETQ. This CDR3 region has 14 residues. For the CDR3, the DNA is TGCGCCAGCAGCTTGGACGGGAGCAATGAAAAACTGTTTTTT. Residues: CASSLDGSNEKLFF.

The rearrangement uses TRBV18 and TRBJ2-7; the match to TRBD2 covers 14 bases. CDR1 and CDR2 from the germline V gene are KGHSH and LQKENI. The V and J ends lost 6 bases and 2 bases, in that order; junction bases with no gene match: 9. This CDR3 region has 17 residues. CDR3 nucleotide sequence: TGTGCCAGCTCCGACGGACTAGCGGGAGGCGGCACCTACGAGCAGTACTTC. It yields the protein CASSDGLAGGGTYEQYF.

The chain has TRBV5-6 and TRBJ1-2, with 7 bases matching TRBD1. The CDR3 contains 15 residues. Germline V gives CDR1 SGHDT, CDR2 YYEEEE. V was pared by 3 bases and J by 4 bases, with 9 bases of the junction left unmatched. In DNA form, the CDR3 reads TGTGCCAGCAGCTATCGACAGGGAGTTGGCTATGGCTACACCTTC. Protein sequence: CASSYRQGVGYGYTF. Full variable domain (remainder filled in from reference TRBV5-6 and TRBJ1-2): DAGVTQSPTHLIKTRGQQVTLRCSPKSGHDTVSWYQQALGQGPQFIFQYYEEEERQRGNFPDRFSGHQFPNYSSELNVNALLLGDSALYLCASSYRQGVGYGYTFGSGTRLTVV.

The gene calls are TRBV30 and TRBJ1-2, with TRBD1 as a possible D gene (5 bases). The CDR3 is made up of 15 amino acids. V was trimmed by 3 bases and J by 5 bases, leaving 19 bases between them. Germline V gives CDR1 GTSNPN, CDR2 SVGIG (reference sequence). The CDR3 DNA is TGTGCCTGGAGAAAACCGGGACTCATAAATTATGGCTACACCTTC. This translates into CAWRKPGLINYGYTF.

This clone was counted once. The V call is TRBV5-4, the J call TRBJ2-3; TRBD2 matches 10 bases. The V and J ends lost 4 bases and 0 bases, in that order; junction bases with no gene match: 8. Germline CDR1 reads SGHNT; CDR2 reads YYREEE (reference sequence). The length of the CDR3 is 17 residues. The CDR3 DNA sequence: TGTGCCAGCAGCGGGCAGACTAGCGGGCGGAGCACAGATACGCAGTATTTT. Translation: CASSGQTSGRSTDTQYF. Full variable domain (missing parts from reference TRBV5-4 and TRBJ2-3): ETGVTQSPTHLIKTRGQQVTLRCSSQSGHNTVSWYQQALGQGPQFIFQYYREEENGRGNFPPRFSGLQFPNYSSELNVNALELDDSALYLCASSGQTSGRSTDTQYFGPGTRLTVL.

The chain uses TRBV5-1 and TRBJ2-5, with 8 bases lining up with TRBD1. The CDR3 runs 15 residues. After removal of 4 bases from V and 1 base from J, the junction contained 6 bases not matched to a gene. Germline V gene sequence: CDR1 SGHRS, CDR2 YFSETQ. The DNA for the CDR3 is TGCGCCAGCAGCACCCACGGACAGGGCCAAGAGACCCAGTACTTC. Encoded protein: CASSTHGQGQETQYF. Complete variable domain (other parts from reference TRBV5-1 and TRBJ2-5): KAGVTQTPRYLIKTRGQQVTLSCSPISGHRSVSWYQQTPGQGLQFLFEYFSETQRNKGNFPGRFSGRQFSNSRSEMNVSTLELGDSALYLCASSTHGQGQETQYFGPGTRLLVL.

The chain couples TRBV6-5 to TRBJ1-2, with 8 bases lining up with TRBD1. The CDR3 loop spans 15 amino acids. With V trimmed by 5 bases and J by 2 bases, 7 bases remained unmatched. Germline V gives CDR1 MNHEY, CDR2 SVGAGI. This CDR3 reads CASSPWTGLNYGYTF. The CDR3 DNA follows: TGTGCCAGCAGTCCCTGGACAGGGCTGAACTATGGCTACACCTTC.